A single sample gave rise to the 23 T cell receptor beta chains below, sequenced in a study of blood T cells in healthy people across ages. A sample-barcoded 5' primer and a J-beta primer mix were used in a second PCR of about 7 to 11 cycles. MiXCR, run by TCRdb on the 5' RACE reads, gives a single entry per CDR3 protein. The table includes 730,000 or so distinct CDR3 sequences, 40% to 45% detected once. The sequenced sample was blood. The receptor source for this set is an older man in good health.

A few counts support this clonotype. The chain couples TRBV11-3 to TRBJ2-7; weak D call: TRBD2 (6 bases). CDR1 is SGHNT, CDR2 YENEEA, per germline. The length of the CDR3 is 14 residues. Trimming removed 1 base at V and 4 bases at J, with 11 bases between. The CDR3 nucleotides are TGTGCCAGCAGCTTAGCGGGAGATTTATACGAGCAGTACTTC. Amino acids: CASSLAGDLYEQYF.

This clonotype was found a few times. The chain couples TRBV29-1 to TRBJ1-1; D call uncertain. This CDR3 comprises 14 residues. Germline CDR1 SQVTM, CDR2 ANQGSEA. The ends were cut back, 7 bases at V and 1 base at J, with 16 bases in the middle. The DNA of the CDR3 is TGCAGCGCCCGGCCCGGACGGACGAACACTGAAGCTTTCTTT. Translated: CSARPGRTNTEAFF.

This rearrangement joins TRBV28 to TRBJ2-2; unclear D gene. Germline V gene sequence: CDR1 MDHEN, CDR2 SYDVKM. The CDR3 totals 12 residues. CDR3 amino acids: CALKPNTGELFF. CDR3 DNA sequence: TGTGCTTTAAAGCCGAACACCGGGGAGCTGTTTTTT.

The chain joins TRBV5-1 to TRBJ1-6; unclear D gene. The CDR3 has 15 residues. Germline CDR1 SGHRS, CDR2 YFSETQ. The ends were cut back, 0 bases at V and 7 bases at J, with 11 bases in the middle. The CDR3, as DNA: TGCGCCAGCAGCTTGGACTCGCCTGAAAATTCACCCCTCCACTTT. Translated, it gives CASSLDSPENSPLHF.

This rearrangement joins TRBV7-2 to TRBJ1-5; D gene unclear. Trimming removed 5 bases at V and 1 base at J, with 12 bases between. Looked up from germline, CDR1 is SGHTA and CDR2 is FQGNSA. CDR3 length: 15 residues. CDR3 sequence: CASSPAGLSNQPQHF. The CDR3 DNA reads as TGTGCCAGCAGCCCAGCGGGCCTCAGCAATCAGCCCCAGCATTTT. Looking up the rest from reference TRBV7-2 and TRBJ1-5 gives the full variable domain: GAGVSQSPSNKVTEKGKDVELRCDPISGHTALYWYRQSLGQGLEFLIYFQGNSAPDKSGLPSDRFSAERTGGSVSTLTIQRTQQEDSAVYLCASSPAGLSNQPQHFGDGTRLSIL.

The CDR3 nucleotides are TGTGCCAGCAGCTTAGGGGCTATGCTTAGCACAGATACGCAGTATTTT. Residues: CASSLGAMLSTDTQYF. This sequence joins TRBV7-6 and TRBJ2-3; no reliable D call. Germline values: CDR1 SGHVS, CDR2 FNYEAQ. The CDR3 has 16 amino acids. The germline V and J ends were trimmed by 1 base and 0 bases, with 11 bases remaining between them.

On this clonotype: A clone one base away is much larger, so this may be a read error. The chain uses TRBV29-1 and TRBJ2-3; TRBD1 matches 7 bases. The CDR3 consists of 11 residues. J gave up 10 bases and V 6 bases, and 7 bases lay outside the gene matches. CDR1 and CDR2 from the germline V gene are SQVTM and ANQGSEA. CDR3 bases: TGCAGCGTCGACAGGGTGGATGCGCAGTATTTT. It specifies CSVDRVDAQYF.

This clonotype turned up a few times. CDR3 protein: CATSPAGGYEQYF. CDR3 nucleotides: TGTGCCACCAGTCCAGCGGGAGGCTACGAGCAGTACTTC. This chain uses TRBV24-1 with TRBJ2-7, with 9 bases aligning to TRBD2. J lost 3 bases, V lost 6 bases, and 2 bases had no gene match. Germline V CDR1 and CDR2: KGHDR, SFDVKD. There are 13 residues in the CDR3.

The chain has TRBV7-3 and TRBJ2-1; 11 nucleotides line up with TRBD2. This CDR3 contains 18 residues. Germline loops: CDR1 SGHTA, CDR2 FQGTGA. Trimming at V came to 2 bases and at J to 1 base, leaving 7 bases not matched to a gene. This CDR3 reads CASSLGSGGAFSYNEQFF. The DNA of the CDR3 is TGTGCCAGCAGCTTAGGTAGCGGGGGGGCCTTTTCCTACAATGAGCAGTTCTTC. Together with reference TRBV7-3 and TRBJ2-1, the CDR3 gives the full variable domain: GAGVSQTPSNKVTEKGKYVELRCDPISGHTALYWYRQSLGQGPEFLIYFQGTGAADDSGLPNDRFFAVRPEGSVSTLKIQRTERGDSAVYLCASSLGSGGAFSYNEQFFGPGTRLTVL.

This clonotype was picked up a small number of times. The rearrangement links TRBV28 to TRBJ2-5; 11 nucleotides match TRBD2. Germline V gene lookup returns CDR1 MDHEN and CDR2 SYDVKM. J was trimmed by 1 base and V by 7 bases; bases with no gene match: 5. CDR3 length: 15 residues. The CDR3: CASNSGREFQETQYF. CDR3 bases: TGTGCCAGCAATAGCGGGAGGGAATTCCAAGAGACCCAGTACTTC.

This clonotype has more than one count but fewer than ten. V is TRBV20-1 and J is TRBJ2-5; 11 nucleotides line up with TRBD1. The CDR3 extends over 15 amino acids. The germline V gene encodes CDR1 DFQATT and CDR2 SNEGSKA (reference sequence). The J segment lost 5 bases and the V segment lost 3 bases, leaving 8 bases of the junction unmatched. CDR3 sequence reads: CSASGQGAQRETQYF. The CDR3 DNA sequence: TGCAGTGCTAGCGGACAGGGGGCGCAACGGGAGACCCAGTACTTC.

The chain employs TRBV7-2 and TRBJ1-4, with D hard to call. The CDR3 spans 14 residues. Germline V lookup: CDR1 SGHTA, CDR2 FQGNSA. With 1 base removed from V and 7 bases from J, the gap between germline ends came to 10 bases. The CDR3 DNA reads as TGTGCCAGCAGCTTAGGTGCCCTAGTTGAAAAACTGTTTTTT. It encodes CASSLGALVEKLFF.

This clonotype has more than one count but fewer than ten. This chain uses TRBV7-2 with TRBJ2-7; a weak D match, TRBD1 (6 bases). With 11 bases removed from V and 2 bases from J, the gap between germline ends came to 16 bases. The CDR3 is 13 amino acids. CDR1 is SGHTA and CDR2 is FQGNSA in the germline V gene. CDR3 nucleotide sequence: TGTGCCGGCGCGACAGGCCCCACCTACGAGCAGTACTTC. It is translated as CAGATGPTYEQYF.

The CDR3 here is CASSLGDREMETQYF. CDR3 in DNA: TGTGCCAGCAGTTTAGGAGACAGGGAAATGGAGACCCAGTACTTC. This rearrangement joins TRBV12-3 or TRBV12-4 to TRBJ2-5, with 7 bases lining up with TRBD1. The CDR3 covers 15 residues. With V trimmed by 1 base and J by 5 bases, 7 bases remained unmatched.

This clonotype was observed many times. V and J are TRBV4-3 and TRBJ2-1; 7 positions match TRBD1. Germline V gene data show CDR1 as LGHNA and CDR2 as YSLEER. The junction had 6 bases not matched to a gene; V was cut back by 1 base and J by 3 bases. The CDR3 loop spans 16 amino acids. This CDR3 reads CASSQGSTGIYNEQFF. CDR3 bases: TGCGCCAGCAGCCAAGGTTCGACAGGGATCTACAATGAGCAGTTCTTC.

A word on this clonotype: A much larger clone sits a single nucleotide away, making a read error possible. The chain uses TRBV29-1 and TRBJ2-1; TRBD2 might be the D (5 bases). Per the germline V gene, CDR1 is SQVTM and CDR2 is ANQGSEA. The CDR3 covers 11 residues. Trimming pared 7 bases from V and 5 bases from J, leaving 9 bases between. In DNA form, the CDR3 reads TGCAGCGGCAGCGGCCACAATGAGCAGTTCTTC. Encoded protein: CSGSGHNEQFF.

In this sample, this clonotype turned up a few times. A read error may account for a junction end that differs from germline. V usage is TRBV20-1 and J usage is TRBJ2-1, with 9 bases lining up with TRBD1. Germline loops: CDR1 DFQATT, CDR2 SNEGSKA (reference sequence). CDR3 length equals 17 residues. Written as DNA, the CDR3 is TGCAGTGCCACCCACGGGGACAGGGCCTTACCCTACAACGAGCAGTTCTTC. Encoded protein: CSATHGDRALPYNEQFF.

This clonotype was counted a few times. The gene calls are TRBV6-5 and TRBJ2-3, with TRBD1 identical over 7 bases. J gave up 3 bases and V 6 bases, and 12 bases lay outside the gene matches. The germline CDR1 and CDR2 sequences are MNHEY and SVGAGI. This CDR3 comprises 16 residues. The CDR3 loop reads CASSRGTTGKTDTQYF. DNA for the CDR3: TGTGCCAGCAGCCGAGGTACGACAGGGAAGACAGATACGCAGTATTTT.

This clonotype was recorded many times. The rearrangement uses TRBV6-1 and TRBJ2-5; tentatively, D is TRBD2 (5 bases). CDR3 length: 15 residues. Germline assignment: CDR1 MNHNS and CDR2 SASEGT. The V end was cut by 5 bases, the J end by 4 bases, with 17 bases between. The DNA for the CDR3 is TGTGCCAGCAGTCGAAGCGGCCAAGGCGGAGAGACCCAGTACTTC. Protein: CASSRSGQGGETQYF.

Ten or more counts support this clonotype. The chain employs TRBV15 and TRBJ2-3; TRBD2 matches at 14 bases. CDR1 is LNHNV, CDR2 YYDKDF, per germline (reference sequence). There are 17 residues in the CDR3. The ends lost 5 bases at V and 5 bases at J; junction bases unmatched: 9. The CDR3 coding sequence is TGTGCCACCAGCTCTCCGGGACTAGCGGGAGCACAAGATACGCAGTATTTT. Translated: CATSSPGLAGAQDTQYF. The full variable domain, completed using reference TRBV15 and TRBJ2-3, is DAMVIQNPRYQVTQFGKPVTLSCSQTLNHNVMYWYQQKSSQAPKLLFHYYDKDFNNEADTPDNFQSRRPNTSFCFLDIRSPGLGDTAMYLCATSSPGLAGAQDTQYFGPGTRLTVL.

As concerns this clonotype: Relative to the germline gene, one junction end is altered; a read error may explain this. V and J are TRBV12-3 or TRBV12-4 and TRBJ2-5; no firm D call. TRBJ2-7 matches the DNA end more closely, so the J call is doubtful. The CDR3 length is 11 residues. The CDR3 region has the DNA TGTGCCGGCAGTCCTACCTACGAGCAGTACTTC. This codes for CAGSPTYEQYF.

This clonotype was counted a few times. V gene TRBV20-1 combines with J gene TRBJ2-5; 8 bases map to TRBD1. Near its end, the DNA agrees better with TRBJ2-7, so the J call may be wrong. CDR3 length: 13 amino acids. Germline lookup yields CDR1 DFQATT and CDR2 SNEGSKA (reference sequence). The CDR3 sequence: CSASARGLYEQYF. In nucleotides, the CDR3 is TGCAGTGCTAGTGCCAGGGGGCTCTACGAGCAGTACTTC.

This clonotype was observed a handful of times. This CDR3 is CSASVTGTGNGYTF. Here the CDR3 DNA reads TGCAGTGCGTCCGTAACAGGGACCGGCAATGGCTACACCTTC. This rearrangement joins TRBV20-1 to TRBJ1-2, with TRBD1 as a possible D gene (6 bases). CDR1 and CDR2 (germline): DFQATT, SNEGSKA (reference sequence). Trimming cost V 6 bases and J 6 bases, with 20 bases left between them. The CDR3 sequence is 14 residues long.